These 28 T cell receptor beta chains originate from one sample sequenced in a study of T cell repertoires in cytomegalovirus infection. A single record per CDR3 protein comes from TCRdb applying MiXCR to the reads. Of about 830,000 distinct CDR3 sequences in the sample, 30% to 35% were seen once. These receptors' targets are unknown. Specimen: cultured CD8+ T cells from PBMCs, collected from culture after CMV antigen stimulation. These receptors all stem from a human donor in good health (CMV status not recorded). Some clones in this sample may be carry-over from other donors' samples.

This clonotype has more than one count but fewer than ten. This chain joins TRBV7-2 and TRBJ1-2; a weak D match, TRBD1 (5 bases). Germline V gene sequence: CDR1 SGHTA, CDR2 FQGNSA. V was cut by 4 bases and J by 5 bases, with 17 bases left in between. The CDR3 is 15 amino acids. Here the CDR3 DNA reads TGTGCCAGCAGCTACCGAGGGGATTTCTCATATGGCTACACCTTC. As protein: CASSYRGDFSYGYTF.

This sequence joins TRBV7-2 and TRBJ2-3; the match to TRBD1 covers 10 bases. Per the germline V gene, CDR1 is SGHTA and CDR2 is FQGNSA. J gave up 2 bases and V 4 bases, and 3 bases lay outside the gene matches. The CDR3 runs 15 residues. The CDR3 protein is CTSSSGTGVTDTQYF. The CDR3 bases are TGTACCAGCAGCTCCGGGACAGGGGTCACAGATACGCAGTATTTT. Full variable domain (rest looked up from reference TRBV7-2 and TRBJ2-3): GAGVSQSPSNKVTEKGKDVELRCDPISGHTALYWYRQSLGQGLEFLIYFQGNSAPDKSGLPSDRFSAERTGGSVSTLTIQRTQQEDSAVYLCTSSSGTGVTDTQYFGPGTRLTVL.

This CDR3 reads CSAESGGYGYTF. As DNA, the CDR3 is TGCAGCGCAGAATCCGGGGGTTATGGCTACACCTTC. This chain joins TRBV29-1 and TRBJ1-2, with a tentative D call TRBD1 (5 bases). This CDR3 comprises 12 residues. The germline gives CDR1 SQVTM, CDR2 ANQGSEA. V was clipped by 7 bases and J by 5 bases, with 14 bases between them.

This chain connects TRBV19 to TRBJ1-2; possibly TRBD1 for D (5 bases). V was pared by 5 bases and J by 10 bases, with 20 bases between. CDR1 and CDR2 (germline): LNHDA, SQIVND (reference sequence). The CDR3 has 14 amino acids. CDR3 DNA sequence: TGTGCCAGTAGTTCCCGGACCGGGAGGGACGACTACACCTTC. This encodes CASSSRTGRDDYTF.

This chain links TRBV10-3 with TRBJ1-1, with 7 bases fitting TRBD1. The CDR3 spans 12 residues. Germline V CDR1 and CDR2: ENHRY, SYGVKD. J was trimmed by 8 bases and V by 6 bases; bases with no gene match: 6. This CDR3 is CAISSGTAEAFF. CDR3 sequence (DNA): TGTGCCATCAGCTCCGGGACAGCCGAAGCTTTCTTT.

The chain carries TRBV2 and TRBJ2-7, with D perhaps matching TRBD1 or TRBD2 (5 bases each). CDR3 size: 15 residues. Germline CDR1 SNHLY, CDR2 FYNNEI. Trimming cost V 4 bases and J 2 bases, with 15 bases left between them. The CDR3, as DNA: TGTGCCAGCAGTGGTACCGGGACCCGCGCCTACGAGCAGTACTTC. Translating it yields CASSGTGTRAYEQYF.

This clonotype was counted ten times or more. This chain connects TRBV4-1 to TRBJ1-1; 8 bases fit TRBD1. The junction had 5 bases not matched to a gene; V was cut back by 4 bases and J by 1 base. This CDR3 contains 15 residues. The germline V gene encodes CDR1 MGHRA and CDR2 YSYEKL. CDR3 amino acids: CASSLQTGANTEAFF. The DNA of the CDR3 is TGCGCCAGCAGCCTTCAGACAGGGGCGAACACTGAAGCTTTCTTT.

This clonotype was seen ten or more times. In nucleotides, the CDR3 is TGTGCCAGCAGTCACCGGGGAGGCACTGAAGCTTTCTTT. Its translation is CASSHRGGTEAFF. V usage is TRBV7-3 and J usage is TRBJ1-1; D unclear. Deletions cut 6 bases from V and 4 bases from J, with 12 bases between. Per germline, CDR1 SGHTA and CDR2 FQGTGA. The CDR3 runs 13 residues.

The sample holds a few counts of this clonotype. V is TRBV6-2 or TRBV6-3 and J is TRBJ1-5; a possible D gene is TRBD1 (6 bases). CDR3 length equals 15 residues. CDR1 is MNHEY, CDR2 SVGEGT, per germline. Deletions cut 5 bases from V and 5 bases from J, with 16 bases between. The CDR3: CASSHSKGEDQPQHF. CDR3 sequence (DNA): TGTGCCAGCAGTCACAGCAAGGGGGAGGATCAGCCCCAGCATTTT.

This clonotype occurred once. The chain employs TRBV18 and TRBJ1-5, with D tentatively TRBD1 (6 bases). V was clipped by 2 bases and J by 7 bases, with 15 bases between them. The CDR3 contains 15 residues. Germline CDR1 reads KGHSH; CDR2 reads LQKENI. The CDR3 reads CASSPYRELIQPQHF. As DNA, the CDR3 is TGTGCCAGCTCACCATACAGGGAATTAATACAGCCCCAGCATTTT.

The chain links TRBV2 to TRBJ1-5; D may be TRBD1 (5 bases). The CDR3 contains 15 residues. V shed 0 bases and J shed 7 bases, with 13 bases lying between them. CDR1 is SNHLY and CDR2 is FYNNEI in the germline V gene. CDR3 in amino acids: CASSEASQGDQPQHF. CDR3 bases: TGTGCCAGCAGTGAAGCGTCCCAGGGCGACCAGCCCCAGCATTTT.

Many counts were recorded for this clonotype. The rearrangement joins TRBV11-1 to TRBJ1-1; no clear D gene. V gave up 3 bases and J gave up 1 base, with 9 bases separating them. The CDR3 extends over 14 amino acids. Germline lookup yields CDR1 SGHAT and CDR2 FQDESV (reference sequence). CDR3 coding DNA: TGTGCCAGCAGCTTTGGACCCGAGAACACTGAAGCTTTCTTT. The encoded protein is CASSFGPENTEAFF.

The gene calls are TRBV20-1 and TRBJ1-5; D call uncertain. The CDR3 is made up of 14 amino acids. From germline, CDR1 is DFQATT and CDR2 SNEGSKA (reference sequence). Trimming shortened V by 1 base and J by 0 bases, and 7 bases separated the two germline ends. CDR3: CSARAGYSNQPQHF. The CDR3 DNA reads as TGCAGTGCTAGAGCGGGTTATAGCAATCAGCCCCAGCATTTT.

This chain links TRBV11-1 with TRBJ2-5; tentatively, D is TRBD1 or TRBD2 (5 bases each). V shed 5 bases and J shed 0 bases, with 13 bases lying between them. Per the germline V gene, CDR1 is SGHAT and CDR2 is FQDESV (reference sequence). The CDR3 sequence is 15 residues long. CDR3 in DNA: TGTGCCAGCAGCCCGTGGGACGGCAACCAAGAGACCCAGTACTTC. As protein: CASSPWDGNQETQYF.

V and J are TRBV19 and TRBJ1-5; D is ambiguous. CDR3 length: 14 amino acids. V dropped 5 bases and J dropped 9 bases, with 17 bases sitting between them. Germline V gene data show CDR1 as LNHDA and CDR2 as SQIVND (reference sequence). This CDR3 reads CASSSPWTARPQHF. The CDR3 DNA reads TGTGCCAGTAGTTCTCCGTGGACCGCGCGGCCCCAGCATTTT.

The CDR3: CASSPWERSLAKNIQYF. CDR3 DNA sequence: TGCGCCAGCAGTCCCTGGGAGAGATCCCTAGCCAAAAACATTCAGTACTTC. This chain links TRBV10-1 with TRBJ2-4, with D maybe TRBD2 (5 bases). V was trimmed by 5 bases and J by 0 bases, leaving 17 bases between them. Germline lookup yields CDR1 WNHNN and CDR2 SYGVQD (reference sequence). The CDR3 runs 17 residues.

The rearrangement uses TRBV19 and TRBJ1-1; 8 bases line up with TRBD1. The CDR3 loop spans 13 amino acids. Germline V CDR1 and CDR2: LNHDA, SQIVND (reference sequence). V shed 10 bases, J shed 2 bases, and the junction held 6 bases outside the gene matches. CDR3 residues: CATRTGFNTEAFF. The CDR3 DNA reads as TGTGCCACCCGGACAGGGTTCAACACTGAAGCTTTCTTT.

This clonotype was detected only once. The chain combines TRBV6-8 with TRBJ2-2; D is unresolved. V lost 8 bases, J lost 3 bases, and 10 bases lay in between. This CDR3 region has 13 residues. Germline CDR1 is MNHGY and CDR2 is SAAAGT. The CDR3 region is CASEAPHTGELFF. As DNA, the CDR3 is TGTGCCAGCGAGGCTCCTCACACCGGGGAGCTGTTTTTT.

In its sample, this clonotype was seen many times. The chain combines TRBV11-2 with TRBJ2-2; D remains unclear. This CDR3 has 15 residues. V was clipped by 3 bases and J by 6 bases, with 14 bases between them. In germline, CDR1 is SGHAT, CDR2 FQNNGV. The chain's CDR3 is CASSFSLVNAGELFF. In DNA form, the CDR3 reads TGTGCCAGCAGCTTCTCACTCGTAAACGCCGGGGAGCTGTTTTTT.

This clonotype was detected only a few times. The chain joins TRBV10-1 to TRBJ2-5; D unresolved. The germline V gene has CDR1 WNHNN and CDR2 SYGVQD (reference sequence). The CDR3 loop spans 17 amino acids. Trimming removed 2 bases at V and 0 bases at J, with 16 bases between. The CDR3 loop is CASSETRPGRYQETQYF. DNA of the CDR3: TGCGCCAGCAGTGAGACCCGTCCGGGTCGGTACCAAGAGACCCAGTACTTC.

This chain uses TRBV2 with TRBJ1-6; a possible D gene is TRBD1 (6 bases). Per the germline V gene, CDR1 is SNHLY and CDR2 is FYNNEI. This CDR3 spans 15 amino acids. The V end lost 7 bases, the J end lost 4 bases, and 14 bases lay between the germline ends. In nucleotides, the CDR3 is TGTGCCAGCACGACCCCAGGGGAGTATAATTCACCCCTCCACTTT. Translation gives CASTTPGEYNSPLHF.

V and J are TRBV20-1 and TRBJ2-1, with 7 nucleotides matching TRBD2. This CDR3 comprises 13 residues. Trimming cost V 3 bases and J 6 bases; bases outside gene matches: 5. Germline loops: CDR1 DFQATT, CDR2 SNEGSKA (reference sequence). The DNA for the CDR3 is TGCAGTGCTAGGGCGCGGGGGATCAATGAGCAGTTCTTC. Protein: CSARARGINEQFF.

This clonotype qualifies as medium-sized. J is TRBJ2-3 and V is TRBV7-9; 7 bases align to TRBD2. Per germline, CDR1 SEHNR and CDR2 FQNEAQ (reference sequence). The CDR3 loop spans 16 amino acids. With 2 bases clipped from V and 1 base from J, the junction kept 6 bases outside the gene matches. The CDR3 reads CASSLLTSVGTDTQYF. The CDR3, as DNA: TGTGCCAGCAGCTTACTTACTAGCGTCGGCACAGATACGCAGTATTTT.

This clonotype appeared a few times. The CDR3 coding sequence is TGCAGCGTGACGGGAATGAACACTGAAGCTTTCTTT. Translation gives CSVTGMNTEAFF. The chain is built from TRBV29-1 and TRBJ1-1; unclear D gene. Germline V gene data show CDR1 as SQVTM and CDR2 as ANQGSEA. This CDR3 has 12 amino acids. V gave up 6 bases and J gave up 0 bases, with 8 bases separating them.

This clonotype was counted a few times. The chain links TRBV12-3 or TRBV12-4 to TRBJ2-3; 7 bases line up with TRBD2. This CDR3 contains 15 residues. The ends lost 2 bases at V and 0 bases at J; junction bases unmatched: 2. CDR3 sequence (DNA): TGTGCCAGCAGTTTACTAGCGGAAAGCACAGATACGCAGTATTTT. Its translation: CASSLLAESTDTQYF.

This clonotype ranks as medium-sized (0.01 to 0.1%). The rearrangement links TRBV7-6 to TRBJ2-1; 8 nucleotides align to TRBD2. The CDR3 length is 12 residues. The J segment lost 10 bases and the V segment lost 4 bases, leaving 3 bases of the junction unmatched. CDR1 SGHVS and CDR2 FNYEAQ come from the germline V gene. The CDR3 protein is CASSYGGAEQFF. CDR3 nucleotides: TGTGCCAGCAGCTACGGGGGGGCCGAGCAGTTCTTC.

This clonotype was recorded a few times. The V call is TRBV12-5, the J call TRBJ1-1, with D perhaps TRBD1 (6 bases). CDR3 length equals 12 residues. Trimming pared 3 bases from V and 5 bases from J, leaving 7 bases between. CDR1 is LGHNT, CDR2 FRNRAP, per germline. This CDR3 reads CASGFTGTEAFF. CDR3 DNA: TGTGCTAGTGGTTTCACAGGGACTGAAGCTTTCTTT.

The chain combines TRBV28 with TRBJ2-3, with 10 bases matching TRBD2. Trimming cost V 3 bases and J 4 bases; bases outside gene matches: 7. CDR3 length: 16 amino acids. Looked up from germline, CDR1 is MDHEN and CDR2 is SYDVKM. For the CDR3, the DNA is TGTGCCAGCAGTTTCCCCGGAGCGGGGGGGCCAGATACGCAGTATTTT. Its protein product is CASSFPGAGGPDTQYF. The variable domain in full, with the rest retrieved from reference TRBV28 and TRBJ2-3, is DVKVTQSSRYLVKRTGEKVFLECVQDMDHENMFWYRQDPGLGLRLIYFSYDVKMKEKGDIPEGYSVSREKKERFSLILESASTNQTSMYLCASSFPGAGGPDTQYFGPGTRLTVL.